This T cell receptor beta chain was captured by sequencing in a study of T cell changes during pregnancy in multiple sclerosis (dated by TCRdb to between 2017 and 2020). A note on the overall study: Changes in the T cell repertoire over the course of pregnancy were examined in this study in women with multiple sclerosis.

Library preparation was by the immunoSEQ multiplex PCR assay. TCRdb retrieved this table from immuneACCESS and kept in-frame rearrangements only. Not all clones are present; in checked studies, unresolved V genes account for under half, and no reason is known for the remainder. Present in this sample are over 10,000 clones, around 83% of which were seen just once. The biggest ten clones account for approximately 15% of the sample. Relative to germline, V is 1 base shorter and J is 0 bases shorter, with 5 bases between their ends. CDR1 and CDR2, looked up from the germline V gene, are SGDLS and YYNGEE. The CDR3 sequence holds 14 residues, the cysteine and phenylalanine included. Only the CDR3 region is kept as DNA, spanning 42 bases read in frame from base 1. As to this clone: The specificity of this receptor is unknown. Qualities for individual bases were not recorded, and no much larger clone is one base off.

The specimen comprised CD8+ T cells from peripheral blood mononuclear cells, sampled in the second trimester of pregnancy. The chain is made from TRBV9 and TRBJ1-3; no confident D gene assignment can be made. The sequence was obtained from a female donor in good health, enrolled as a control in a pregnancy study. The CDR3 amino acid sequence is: CASSVQNSGNTIYF. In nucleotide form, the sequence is TGTGCCAGCAGCGTACAAAACTCTGGAAACACCATATATTTT. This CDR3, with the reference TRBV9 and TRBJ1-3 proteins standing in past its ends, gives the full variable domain DSGVTQTPKHLITATGQRVTLRCSPRSGDLSVYWYQQSLDQGLQFLIQYYNGEERAKGNILERFSAQQFPDLHSELNLSSLELGDSALYFCASSVQNSGNTIYFGEGSWLTVV.